The 28 T cell receptor beta chains below were found in one sample sequenced in a study of shared clonotypes between healthy human individuals. Terminally differentiated effector memory CD45RA+ cells were excluded by CCR7 positive selection of CD45RO-negative cells. Assay: immunoSEQ multiplex PCR; the TCRdb copy retains only in-frame clones and omits some. This sample has under 2,000,000 clones; less than 95% occur once, and the top ten carry roughly 1%. Material for sequencing was naive CD8+ T cells sorted from blood. Receptors originate from a man younger than 35 in good health.

The chain combines TRBV5-1 with TRBJ2-7; TRBD1 agrees at 8 bases. Germline V CDR1 and CDR2: SGHRS, YFSETQ. With V trimmed by 0 bases and J by 2 bases, 4 bases remained unmatched. CDR3 length equals 15 residues. The CDR3 sequence is CASSLVGTGAYEQYF. The CDR3 DNA reads TGCGCCAGCAGCTTGGTGGGGACAGGAGCCTACGAGCAGTACTTC.

This clone was recorded once. The rearrangement joins TRBV15 to TRBJ1-2; D might be TRBD1 (6 bases). CDR3 size: 13 residues. Germline CDR1 reads LNHNV; CDR2 reads YYDKDF (reference sequence). Trimming removed 3 bases at V and 7 bases at J, with 12 bases between. The CDR3 protein is CATSSGGAGGYTF. CDR3 sequence (DNA): TGTGCCACCAGCAGCGGGGGCGCGGGTGGCTACACCTTC.

The chain uses TRBV5-4 and TRBJ1-4, with D unclear. V lost 4 bases, J lost 2 bases, and 9 bases lay in between. This CDR3 has 14 amino acids. Germline V lookup: CDR1 SGHNT, CDR2 YYREEE (reference sequence). DNA of the CDR3: TGTGCCAGCAGCCACGGTCTGACTAATGAAAAACTGTTTTTT. The encoded protein is CASSHGLTNEKLFF.

V is TRBV6-6 and J is TRBJ2-7; D is undetermined. Trimming stripped 2 bases from V and 3 bases from J, with 14 bases between. The CDR3 runs to 15 residues. Germline CDR1 and CDR2: MNHNY and SVGAGI (reference sequence). The CDR3 spells CASSYRAALHYEQYF. In DNA, the CDR3 is TGTGCCAGCAGTTACAGGGCAGCCCTTCACTACGAGCAGTACTTC.

This clone has only one observation. The chain joins TRBV7-9 to TRBJ2-3; TRBD2 matches at 12 bases. J lost 3 bases, V lost 5 bases, and 15 bases had no gene match. This CDR3 is built from 19 residues. CDR1 SEHNR and CDR2 FQNEAQ come from the germline V gene (reference sequence). The CDR3 DNA reads as TGTGCCAGCAGCCACCCGTGGGCTAGCGGGGGGGCTGGAACAGATACGCAGTATTTT. The encoded protein is CASSHPWASGGAGTDTQYF.

The chain combines TRBV30 with TRBJ1-2; D call uncertain. Germline V gene data show CDR1 as GTSNPN and CDR2 as SVGIG (reference sequence). The CDR3 loop spans 12 amino acids. The V and J ends lost 0 bases and 6 bases respectively, with 8 bases between them. CDR3 amino acids: CAWSVEWDGYTF. CDR3 sequence (DNA): TGTGCCTGGAGTGTAGAGTGGGATGGCTACACCTTC.

The CDR3 coding sequence is TGCGCCAGCAGTGACCAGGGGGCGCTTGATGGCTACACCTTC. This codes for CASSDQGALDGYTF. This chain connects TRBV10-2 to TRBJ1-2; 8 nucleotides line up with TRBD1. J was trimmed by 6 bases and V by 3 bases; bases with no gene match: 6. This CDR3 is 14 amino acids long. Germline loops: CDR1 WSHSY, CDR2 SAAADI.

This sequence joins TRBV7-2 and TRBJ2-7; 7 nucleotides match TRBD2. CDR3 length equals 16 residues. Germline loops: CDR1 SGHTA, CDR2 FQGNSA. Unmatched junction bases numbered 12, after V lost 5 bases and J lost 2 bases. CDR3 bases: TGTGCCAGCAGCCCACTAGGACTAGATGGGGCCTACGAGCAGTACTTC. This codes for CASSPLGLDGAYEQYF.

The rearrangement uses TRBV10-3 and TRBJ2-3; the D is unclear. V dropped 2 bases and J dropped 0 bases, with 15 bases sitting between them. Germline-derived CDR1 and CDR2 are ENHRY and SYGVKD. This CDR3 is 17 amino acids long. CDR3 nucleotide sequence: TGTGCCATCAGTGAGCCCAGAGAGTCACTTAGCACAGATACGCAGTATTTT. Translation: CAISEPRESLSTDTQYF.

The chain uses TRBV19 and TRBJ1-1; no firm D call. The CDR3 is 16 amino acids. V shed 6 bases and J shed 0 bases, with 17 bases lying between them. Germline assignment: CDR1 LNHDA and CDR2 SQIVND (reference sequence). Here the CDR3 reads CASRNQVGEVNTEAFF. The CDR3, as DNA: TGTGCCAGTAGAAATCAGGTTGGGGAGGTGAACACTGAAGCTTTCTTT.

The chain carries TRBV6-5 and TRBJ2-5; the D gene is possibly TRBD2 (6 bases). The CDR3 runs to 15 residues. Germline V gives CDR1 MNHEY, CDR2 SVGAGI. Trimming took off 5 bases at V and 5 bases at J, with 18 bases between the two ends. The CDR3 loop is CASSGPIGSSETQYF. CDR3 bases: TGTGCCAGCAGTGGACCTATCGGGAGTTCGGAGACCCAGTACTTC.

In DNA, the CDR3 is TGCGCCAGCAGCTTGGAGGGTAGCGGGAACTACAATGAGCAGTTCTTC. Translating it yields CASSLEGSGNYNEQFF. The chain is built from TRBV5-1 and TRBJ2-1; 8 nucleotides align to TRBD2. With 0 bases clipped from V and 3 bases from J, the junction kept 5 bases outside the gene matches. The length of the CDR3 is 16 residues. Germline loops: CDR1 SGHRS, CDR2 YFSETQ.

Worth noting for this clone: Other DNA sequences in this sample translate to the same CDR3. The chain combines TRBV7-9 with TRBJ2-7; D perhaps matches TRBD1 (5 bases). This CDR3 is 13 amino acids long. Germline assignment: CDR1 SEHNR and CDR2 FQNEAQ (reference sequence). The ends were cut back, 2 bases at V and 3 bases at J, with 8 bases in the middle. The CDR3: CASSLTTGYEQYF. The CDR3 coding sequence is TGTGCCAGCAGCTTAACTACAGGCTACGAGCAGTACTTC.

V and J are TRBV28 and TRBJ1-5, with unresolved D. V was cut by 5 bases and J by 7 bases, with 12 bases left in between. In germline, CDR1 is MDHEN, CDR2 SYDVKM. This CDR3 is built from 13 residues. The CDR3 coding sequence is TGTGCCAGCAGTGCCACGGGTAACCAGCCCCAGCATTTT. Translation: CASSATGNQPQHF.

The chain employs TRBV29-1 and TRBJ1-3; D is undetermined. V lost 2 bases, J lost 8 bases, and 4 bases lay in between. The germline V gene encodes CDR1 SQVTM and CDR2 ANQGSEA. The CDR3 length is 10 residues. The DNA for the CDR3 is TGCAGCGTTGAACAAGACACCATATATTTT. Protein: CSVEQDTIYF.

The chain carries TRBV9 and TRBJ2-5; D perhaps matches TRBD2 (6 bases). V lost 3 bases to trimming and J lost 3 bases, with 9 bases between them. The CDR3 runs to 13 residues. Germline assignment: CDR1 SGDLS and CDR2 YYNGEE. CDR3: CASSGTTKETQYF. The CDR3 bases are TGTGCCAGCAGCGGGACTACAAAAGAGACCCAGTACTTC.

The chain combines TRBV5-1 with TRBJ2-1; 10 bases are a match to TRBD1. V lost 1 base, J lost 2 bases, and 3 bases stayed unmatched. Germline CDR1 is SGHRS and CDR2 is YFSETQ. There are 16 residues in the CDR3. The CDR3 loop is CASSLPGTGAYNEQFF. The CDR3 nucleotides read TGCGCCAGCAGCTTGCCCGGGACAGGGGCCTACAATGAGCAGTTCTTC.

This rearrangement joins TRBV29-1 to TRBJ1-1; unclear D gene. CDR3 length equals 11 residues. Between the trimmed V and J ends, which lost 3 bases and 3 bases, there was a span of 5 bases. Germline CDR1 SQVTM, CDR2 ANQGSEA. CDR3 bases: TGCAGCGTTGAGGCAGACACTGAAGCTTTCTTT. Translation: CSVEADTEAFF. Variable domain in full (rest from reference TRBV29-1 and TRBJ1-1): SAVISQKPSRDICQRGTSLTIQCQVDSQVTMMFWYRQQPGQSLTLIATANQGSEATYESGFVIDKFPISRPNLTFSTLTVSNMSPEDSSIYLCSVEADTEAFFGQGTRLTVV.

The rearrangement links TRBV4-1 to TRBJ2-1; TRBD2 aligns across 7 bases. Germline CDR1 MGHRA, CDR2 YSYEKL. This CDR3 has 13 amino acids. V was clipped by 8 bases and J by 5 bases; unmatched bases: 6. In nucleotides, the CDR3 is TGCGCCAGCGGCGCTAGCGGAGACAATGAGCAGTTCTTC. Amino acid sequence: CASGASGDNEQFF.

J is TRBJ2-1 and V is TRBV5-1; D is undetermined. Germline CDR1 SGHRS, CDR2 YFSETQ. The V end lost 2 bases, the J end lost 2 bases, and 8 bases lay between the germline ends. This CDR3 is built from 14 residues. CDR3 nucleotides: TGCGCCAGCAGCTTTTCCTTCGCCTACAATGAGCAGTTCTTC. Its translation: CASSFSFAYNEQFF.

A word on this clone: At one of its ends the junction is not consistent with the germline gene, which may arise from a read error. This chain connects TRBV7-7 to TRBJ2-1, with TRBD1 identical over 9 bases. Germline-derived CDR1 and CDR2 are SSHAT and FNYEAQ (reference sequence). The CDR3 has 15 residues. Written as DNA, the CDR3 is TGTGCTAGCAGCTTCGGGACAGGGTCAAGAAATGAGCAGTTCTTC. Translating gives CASSFGTGSRNEQFF.

The chain couples TRBV6-5 to TRBJ1-1; D gene uncertain. Per the germline V gene, CDR1 is MNHEY and CDR2 is SVGAGI. V dropped 7 bases and J dropped 3 bases, with 12 bases sitting between them. This CDR3 comprises 13 residues. The CDR3 DNA sequence: TGTGCCAGCACGGGCCAAGGCGACACTGAAGCTTTCTTT. As protein: CASTGQGDTEAFF.

The genes are TRBV21-1 and TRBJ2-1; TRBD2, the table's D call, was not compared with the DNA. TRBV21-1 is classified as a pseudogene. The CDR3 is 19 residues long. DNA of the CDR3: TGTGCCAGCAGCGAAGATGGAGAGGGGCGGGAGGTATCCTACAATGAGCAGTTCTTC. It yields the protein CASSEDGEGREVSYNEQFF.

DNA for the CDR3: TGTGCCACCAGCTACGGACAGGGAAACACAGATACGCAGTATTTT. Encoded protein: CATSYGQGNTDTQYF. The genes are TRBV15 and TRBJ2-3, with 8 positions matching TRBD1. Trimming took 5 bases from V and 2 from J; bases not matched to a gene: 6. The CDR3 contains 15 residues. Germline lookup yields CDR1 LNHNV and CDR2 YYDKDF (reference sequence).

The J gene is TRBJ2-1, the V gene TRBV28; D unresolved. Trimming removed 5 bases at V and 6 bases at J, with 11 bases between. Per germline, CDR1 MDHEN and CDR2 SYDVKM. The CDR3 contains 13 residues. For the CDR3, the DNA is TGTGCCAGCAGTCCCCTGGAATCCAATGAGCAGTTCTTC. It translates to CASSPLESNEQFF.

This chain joins TRBV6-1 and TRBJ1-2, with D perhaps TRBD1 (6 bases). CDR3 length: 18 amino acids. Trimming removed 3 bases from V and 0 bases from J, with 20 bases in between. CDR1 and CDR2 (germline): MNHNS, SASEGT. In DNA, the CDR3 is TGTGCCAGCAGTGAGGGAGTGGGGGGGGCACCCTCTAACTATGGCTACACCTTC. It yields the protein CASSEGVGGAPSNYGYTF.

The V and J genes are TRBV4-3 and TRBJ2-5; 9 bases line up with TRBD2. CDR1 and CDR2 (germline): LGHNA, YSLEER. J gave up 5 bases and V 1 base, and 11 bases lay outside the gene matches. The CDR3 loop spans 17 amino acids. DNA for the CDR3: TGCGCCAGCAGCCAAGGGGGTAGCGGGAGTCCATGGGAGACCCAGTACTTC. Translated: CASSQGGSGSPWETQYF.

A note on this clone: Other DNA sequences in the same sample also yield this CDR3. The gene calls are TRBV2 and TRBJ2-1; possibly TRBD2 for D (5 bases). This CDR3 spans 15 amino acids. Trimming took 4 bases from V and 0 from J, leaving 10 bases between them. Germline lookup yields CDR1 SNHLY and CDR2 FYNNEI. The CDR3 spells CASSGSGSSYNEQFF. Here the CDR3 DNA reads TGTGCCAGCAGTGGCAGCGGAAGCTCCTACAATGAGCAGTTCTTC.